Listed below are T cell receptor beta chains from one sample, sequenced in a study of T cells in Graves' hyperthyroidism and ophthalmopathy. TCRdb independently ran MiXCR on the multiplex PCR reads; one entry per CDR3 protein. The sample lists approximately 690,000 distinct CDR3 sequences, more than 20% occurring once. Sequencing was carried out using blood. These receptor sequences come from a man younger than 40 with Graves' ophthalmopathy. The CDR3 runs from the conserved cysteine through the conserved F or W. Fields, in order: J gene, clone size, V gene, D gene, CDR3 DNA, CDR3 protein. The D gene is left open where the match is weak. For some rows the clone size is stated as once, few or many, or as a class when expanded; others skip it.

TRBJ2-1 | many | TRBV7-2 | . | TGTGCCAGCAGCTTTCTCCCGGGCCTGGACAATGAGCAGTTCTTC | CASSFLPGLDNEQFF
TRBJ1-5 | many | TRBV27 | . | TGTGCCAGCAGTCTTCGAAGGGGGAGCAATCAGCCCCAGCATTTT | CASSLRRGSNQPQHF
TRBJ1-1 | many | TRBV29-1 | . | TGCAGCGTTGAAGTTCCTGGCAGGGACGGCACTGAAGCTTTCTTT | CSVEVPGRDGTEAFF
TRBJ2-7 | many | TRBV28 | TRBD2 | TGTGCCAGCAGTTTGGGGCTAGCGGGAGGGTACTACGAGCAGTACTTC | CASSLGLAGGYYEQYF
TRBJ1-2 | few | TRBV6-1 | TRBD1 | TGTGCCAGCAGCCCAAAACCCGGACAGGGAGGGTTCTCTGGCGGCTACACCTTC | CASSPKPGQGGFSGGYTF
TRBJ2-1 | many | TRBV5-1 | . | TGCGCCAGCAGCTTGTCTACTAGTGGCTATGAGCAGTTCTTC | CASSLSTSGYEQFF
TRBJ2-1 | . | TRBV7-2 | TRBD1 | TGTGCCAGCAGCCACCGGGACAGGGGGCAACATGAGCAGTTCTTC | CASSHRDRGQHEQFF
TRBJ1-5 | few | TRBV6-6 | TRBD1 | TGTGCCAGCAGTTACTCGGCCAGACAGGGTTTTCATCAGCCCCAGCATTTT | CASSYSARQGFHQPQHF
TRBJ2-2 | few | TRBV12-3/TRBV12-4 | TRBD1 | TGTGCCAGCAGTTTATCGGGAGACAGGGGGGACTACACCGGGGAGCTGTTTTTT | CASSLSGDRGDYTGELFF
TRBJ1-1 | . | TRBV27 | . | TGTGCCAGCAGTTTAAAGGGGTGGGGGCCGAACACTGAAGCTTTCTTT | CASSLKGWGPNTEAFF
TRBJ2-5 | . | TRBV7-9 | . | TGTGCCAGCAGCTCACGGGACGTCGAACAAGAGACCCAGTACTTC | CASSSRDVEQETQYF
TRBJ1-1 | few | TRBV9 | . | TGTGCCAGCAGCCCGCGTTCCAGCGTCAGTCCTGAAGCTTTCTTT | CASSPRSSVSPEAFF
TRBJ1-2 | few | TRBV18 | TRBD1 | TGTGCCAGCTCACCAGCGGGGACAGGGGGCTATTATGGCTACACCTTC | CASSPAGTGGYYGYTF
TRBJ2-1 | . | TRBV7-9 | . | TGTGCCAGCAGCGCATCGGGTAAACCCTACAGTGAGCAGTTCTTC | CASSASGKPYSEQFF
TRBJ1-6 | . | TRBV20-1 | TRBD1 | TGCAGTGCTGGTGGGAGACAGGGGAATAATTCACCCCTCCACTTT | CSAGGRQGNNSPLHF
TRBJ2-3 | . | TRBV29-1 | TRBD2 | TGCAGCGTTGAAGTTTATAGCGGGAGCACAGATACGCAGTATTTT | CSVEVYSGSTDTQYF
TRBJ2-6 | few | TRBV4-1 | TRBD1 | TGCGCCAGCAGCCAAGAAGGGGACAGATCTGGGGCCAACGTCCTGACTTTC | CASSQEGDRSGANVLTF
TRBJ2-3 | few | TRBV7-2 | . | TGTGCCAGCAGCCCTTCGCAGGGGCGAACCACAGATACGCAGTATTTT | CASSPSQGRTTDTQYF
TRBJ2-7 | few | TRBV19 | . | TGTGCCAGTAGTATGGGGGCAGGCTTAGCCTACGAGCAGTACTTC | CASSMGAGLAYEQYF
TRBJ1-1 | many | TRBV11-2 | TRBD1 | TGTGCCAGCAGCGCAGGGGGCGGGGTGGGCACTGAAGCTTTCTTT | CASSAGGGVGTEAFF
TRBJ2-1 | few | TRBV27 | TRBD2 | TGTGCCAGCAGTCCCCGTGGACTAGCGACCTCCTACAATGAGCAGTTCTTC | CASSPRGLATSYNEQFF
TRBJ1-1 | many | TRBV24-1 | . | TGTGCCACCAGTGATTCCGGGACCGGACGATACGGCACTGAAGCTTTCTTT | CATSDSGTGRYGTEAFF
TRBJ2-7 | few | TRBV7-2 | TRBD2 | TGTGCCAGCAGCTTATTCGCCCCGGGACTAGCGGGCCATTACGAGCAGTACTTC | CASSLFAPGLAGHYEQYF
TRBJ1-6 | . | TRBV20-1 | . | TGCAGTGCTAGAGACAACAGTGGCAATTCACCCCTCCACTTT | CSARDNSGNSPLHF
TRBJ2-3 | . | TRBV19 | . | TGTGCCAGTAGTACCTCGGAAAGGGGAGATACGCAGTATTTT | CASSTSERGDTQYF
TRBJ2-7 | few | TRBV3-1 | TRBD2 | TGTGCCAGCGGCCCCGGGACTAGCGGGAGTGGTGCCTACGAGCAGTACTTC | CASGPGTSGSGAYEQYF
TRBJ1-1 | few | TRBV20-1 | TRBD1 | TGCAGTGCTAGACCTACAGGGGGTTGGACTGAAGCTTTCTTT | CSARPTGGWTEAFF
TRBJ2-1 | few | TRBV28 | . | TGTGCCAGCAGTTCCGAAGTCTACAATGAGCAGTTCTTC | CASSSEVYNEQFF
TRBJ2-5 | many | TRBV11-2 | . | TGTGCCAGCAGCTTGCACGAGACCCAGTACTTC | CASSLHETQYF